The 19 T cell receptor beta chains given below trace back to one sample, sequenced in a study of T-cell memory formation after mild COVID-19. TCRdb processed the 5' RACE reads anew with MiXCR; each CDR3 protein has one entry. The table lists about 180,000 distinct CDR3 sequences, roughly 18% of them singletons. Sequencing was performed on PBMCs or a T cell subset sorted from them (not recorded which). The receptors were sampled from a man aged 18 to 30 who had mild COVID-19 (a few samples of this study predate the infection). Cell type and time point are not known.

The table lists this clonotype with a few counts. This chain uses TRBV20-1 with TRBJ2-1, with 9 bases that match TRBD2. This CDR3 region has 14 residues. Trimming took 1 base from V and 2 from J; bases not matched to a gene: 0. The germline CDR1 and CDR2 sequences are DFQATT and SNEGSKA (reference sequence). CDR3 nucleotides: TGCAGTGCTAGAGGCGGGGGGGCCTACAATGAGCAGTTCTTC. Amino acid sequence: CSARGGGAYNEQFF.

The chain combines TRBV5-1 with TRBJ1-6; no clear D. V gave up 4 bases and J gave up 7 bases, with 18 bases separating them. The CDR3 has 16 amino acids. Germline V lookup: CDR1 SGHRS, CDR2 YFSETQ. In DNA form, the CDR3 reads TGCGCCAGCAGCCTAGAACCGGTACAGACGAATTCACCCCTCCACTTT. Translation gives CASSLEPVQTNSPLHF.

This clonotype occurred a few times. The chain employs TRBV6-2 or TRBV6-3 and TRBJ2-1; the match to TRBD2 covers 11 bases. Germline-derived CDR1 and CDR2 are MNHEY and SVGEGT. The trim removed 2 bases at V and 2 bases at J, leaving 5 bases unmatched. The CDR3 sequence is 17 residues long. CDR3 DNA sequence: TGTGCCAGCAGTTACCCCCGACTAGCGGGGACCTACAATGAGCAGTTCTTC. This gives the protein CASSYPRLAGTYNEQFF.

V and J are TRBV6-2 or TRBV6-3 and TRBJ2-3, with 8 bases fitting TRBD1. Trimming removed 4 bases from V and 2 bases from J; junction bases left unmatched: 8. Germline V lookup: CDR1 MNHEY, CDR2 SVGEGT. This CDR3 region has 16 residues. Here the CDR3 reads CASSWTQGADTDTQYF. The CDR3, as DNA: TGTGCCAGCAGTTGGACTCAGGGGGCGGACACAGATACGCAGTATTTT.

The CDR3 loop reads CASSVGGRLINTQYF. The CDR3 region has the DNA TGTGCCAGCAGCGTAGGTGGACGGCTTATTAATACGCAGTATTTT. This sequence joins TRBV9 and TRBJ2-3; unclear D gene. Germline V CDR1 and CDR2: SGDLS, YYNGEE. This CDR3 region has 15 residues. V gave up 0 bases and J gave up 7 bases, with 15 bases separating them.

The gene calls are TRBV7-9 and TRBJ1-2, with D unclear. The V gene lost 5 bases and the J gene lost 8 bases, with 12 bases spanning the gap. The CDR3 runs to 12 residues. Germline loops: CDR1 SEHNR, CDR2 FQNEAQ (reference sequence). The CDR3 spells CASSTSSGGYTF. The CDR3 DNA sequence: TGTGCCAGCAGCACCTCTTCGGGAGGCTACACCTTC.

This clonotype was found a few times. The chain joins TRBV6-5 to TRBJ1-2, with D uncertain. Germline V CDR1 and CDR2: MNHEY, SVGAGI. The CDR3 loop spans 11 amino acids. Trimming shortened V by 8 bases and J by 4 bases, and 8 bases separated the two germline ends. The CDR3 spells CASGRFYGYTF. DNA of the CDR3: TGTGCCAGCGGGAGGTTCTATGGCTACACCTTC.

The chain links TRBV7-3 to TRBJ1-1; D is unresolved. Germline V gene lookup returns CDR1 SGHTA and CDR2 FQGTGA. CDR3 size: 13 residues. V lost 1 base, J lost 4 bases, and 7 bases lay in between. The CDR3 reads CASSLNSGTEAFF. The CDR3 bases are TGTGCCAGCAGCTTAAATTCCGGCACTGAAGCTTTCTTT.

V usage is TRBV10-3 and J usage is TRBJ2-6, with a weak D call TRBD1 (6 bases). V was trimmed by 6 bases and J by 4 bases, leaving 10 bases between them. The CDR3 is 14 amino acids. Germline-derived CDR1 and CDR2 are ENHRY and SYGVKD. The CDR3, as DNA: TGTGCCATCAGCACAGGGCCCGGGGCCAACGTCCTGACTTTC. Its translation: CAISTGPGANVLTF.

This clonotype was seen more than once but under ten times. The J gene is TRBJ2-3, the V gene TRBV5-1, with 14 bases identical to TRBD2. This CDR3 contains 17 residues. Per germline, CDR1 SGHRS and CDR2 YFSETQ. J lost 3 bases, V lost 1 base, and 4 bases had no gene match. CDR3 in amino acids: CASSLSTSGGATDTQYF. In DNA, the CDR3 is TGCGCCAGCAGCTTGTCGACTAGCGGGGGGGCTACAGATACGCAGTATTTT.

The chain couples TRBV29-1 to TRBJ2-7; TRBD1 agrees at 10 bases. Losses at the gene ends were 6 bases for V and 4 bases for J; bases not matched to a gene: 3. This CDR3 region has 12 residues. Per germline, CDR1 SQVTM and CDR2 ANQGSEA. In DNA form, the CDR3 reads TGCAGCGTCCGGGACAGGGGTTACGAGCAGTACGTC. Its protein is CSVRDRGYEQYV.

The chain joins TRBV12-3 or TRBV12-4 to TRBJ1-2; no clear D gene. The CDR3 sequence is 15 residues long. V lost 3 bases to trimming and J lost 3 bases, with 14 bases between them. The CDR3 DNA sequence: TGTGCCAGCAGTTTGGGAAGACGGACCTACTATGGCTACACCTTC. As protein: CASSLGRRTYYGYTF.

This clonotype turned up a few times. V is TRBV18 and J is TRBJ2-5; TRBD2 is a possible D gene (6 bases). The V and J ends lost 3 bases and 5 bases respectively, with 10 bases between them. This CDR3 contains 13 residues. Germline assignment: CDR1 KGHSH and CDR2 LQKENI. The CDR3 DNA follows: TGTGCCAGCTCACCCGGGGGAAAGGAGACCCAGTACTTC. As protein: CASSPGGKETQYF. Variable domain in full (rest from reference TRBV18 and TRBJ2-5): NAGVMQNPRHLVRRRGQEARLRCSPMKGHSHVYWYRQLPEEGLKFMVYLQKENIIDESGMPKERFSAEFPKEGPSILRIQQVVRGDSAAYFCASSPGGKETQYFGPGTRLLVL.

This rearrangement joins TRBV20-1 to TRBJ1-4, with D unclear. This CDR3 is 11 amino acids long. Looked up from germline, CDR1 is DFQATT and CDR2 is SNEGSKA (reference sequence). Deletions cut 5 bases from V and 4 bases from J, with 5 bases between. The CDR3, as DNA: TGCAGTGCTTCCTTTAATGAAAAACTGTTTTTT. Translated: CSASFNEKLFF.

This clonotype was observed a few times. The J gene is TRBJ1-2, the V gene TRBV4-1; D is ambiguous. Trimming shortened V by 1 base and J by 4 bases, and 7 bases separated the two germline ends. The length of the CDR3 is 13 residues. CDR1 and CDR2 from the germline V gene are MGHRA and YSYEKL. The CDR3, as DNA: TGCGCCAGCAGCCAAGTATACAGCTATGGCTACACCTTC. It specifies CASSQVYSYGYTF.

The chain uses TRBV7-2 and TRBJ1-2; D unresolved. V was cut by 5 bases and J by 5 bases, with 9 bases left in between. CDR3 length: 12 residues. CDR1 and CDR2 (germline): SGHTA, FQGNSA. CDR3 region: CASSPDFYGYTF. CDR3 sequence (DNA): TGTGCCAGCAGCCCCGATTTTTATGGCTACACCTTC.

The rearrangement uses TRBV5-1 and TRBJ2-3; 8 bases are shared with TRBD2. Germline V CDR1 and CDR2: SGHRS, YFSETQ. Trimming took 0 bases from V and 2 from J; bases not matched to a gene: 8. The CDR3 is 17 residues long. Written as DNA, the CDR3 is TGCGCCAGCAGCTTGGGGGGTAGCGGGGATTTCACAGATACGCAGTATTTT. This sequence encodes CASSLGGSGDFTDTQYF.

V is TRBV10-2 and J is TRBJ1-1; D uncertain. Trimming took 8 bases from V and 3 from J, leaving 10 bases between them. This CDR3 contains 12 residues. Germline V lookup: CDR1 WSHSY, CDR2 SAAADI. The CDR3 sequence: CASGSGDTEAFF. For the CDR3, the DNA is TGCGCCAGCGGATCAGGTGACACTGAAGCTTTCTTT.

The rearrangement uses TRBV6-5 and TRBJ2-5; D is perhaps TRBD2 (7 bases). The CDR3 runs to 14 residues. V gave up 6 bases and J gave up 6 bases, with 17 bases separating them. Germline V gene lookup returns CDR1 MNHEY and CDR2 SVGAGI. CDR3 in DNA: TGTGCCAGCAGGGACTCGGGGGGCGGAAAGACCCAGTACTTC. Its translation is CASRDSGGGKTQYF.